The entry below describes one T cell receptor beta chain. This sample was taken from a study of control samples from healthy donors and cancer patients. Sequencing was performed with immunoSEQ multiplex PCR; in TCRdb, only in-frame clones are kept and a portion is missing. Here the sample spans 95,000 to 150,000 clones, roughly 90% being singletons. CDR1 and CDR2 (germline): KGHSH, LQKENI. This CDR3 has 13 amino acids. The ends were cut back, 6 bases at V and 5 bases at J, with 13 bases in the middle. This TCR was recovered from a woman aged 18-29 years in good health. Material for sequencing was blood. The gene calls are TRBV18 and TRBJ2-5, with D maybe TRBD2 (5 bases). The CDR3 is CASSSLRGETQYF. The DNA of the CDR3 is TGTGCCAGCTCGAGCCTCAGAGGGGAGACCCAGTACTTC.